This is a list of T cell receptor beta chains from one sample in a study of blood T cell repertoires in COVID-19. TCRdb's copy holds only in-frame clones and misses some; the assay was immunoSEQ multiplex PCR. The table includes approximately 46,000 clones, 70% to 90% detected once. The specimen was peripheral blood. The receptors were sampled from a man aged 70 or older with active COVID-19. Each CDR3 is given with its conserved first and last residue. D genes are given only for firm matches. Clone size appears in some rows only: once, few, many, or a class for an expanded clone.

>TRBD1|TRBJ1-2|NA|TRBV19
TGTGCCAGTAGTATTCCGGGACAGGGATCGTCTGGCTACACCTTC
CASSIPGQGSSGYTF
>TRBD2|TRBJ2-1|NA|TRBV4-1
TGCGCCAGCAGCCAAGACCGCCCCGGACTAGCGGGGGTGTTACCGTACAATGAGCAGTTCTTC
CASSQDRPGLAGVLPYNEQFF
>NA|TRBJ1-6|NA|TRBV7-2
TGTGCCAGCAGCTCCGACAGGACCCAAAATTCACCCCTCCACTTT
CASSSDRTQNSPLHF
>TRBD2|TRBJ2-1|once|TRBV5-1
TGCGCCAGCAGCTTGGGGCTAGCGGGGGGAGGTGAGCAGTTCTTC
CASSLGLAGGGEQFF
>NA|TRBJ1-5|NA|TRBV2
TGTGCCAGCAGTGCCCTCACCGGAGGTCAGCCCCAGCATTTT
CASSALTGGQPQHF
>TRBD1|TRBJ2-2|NA|TRBV30
TGTGCCGGACAGGGGGCGGCCGGGGAGCTGTTTTTT
CAGQGAAGELFF
>NA|TRBJ2-2|NA|TRBV15
TGTGCCACCAGTAAGGGGGGGACCGGGGTCTACGGGGAGCTGTTTTTT
CATSKGGTGVYGELFF
>NA|TRBJ2-3|NA|TRBV28
TGTGCCAGCAGGGCCGGGACATCATGGGAAGATACGCAGTATTTT
CASRAGTSWEDTQYF
>NA|TRBJ1-6|NA|TRBV18
TGTGCCAGCTCACCGTCCCGGGATTCACCCCTCCACTTT
CASSPSRDSPLHF
>NA|TRBJ1-1|NA|TRBV5-1
TGCGCCAGCAGCCGGGGACTAAGAGGCACTGAAGCTTTCTTT
CASSRGLRGTEAFF
>NA|TRBJ2-3|NA|TRBV18
TGTGCCAGCTCACCACGGCAAACAGATACGCAGTATTTT
CASSPRQTDTQYF
>TRBD1|TRBJ2-6|NA|TRBV4-1
TGCGCCAGCAGCCAAGGGACAGGGGTTGGTGGGGCCAACGTCCTGACTTTC
CASSQGTGVGGANVLTF
>TRBD1|TRBJ2-1|NA|TRBV4-3
TGCGCCAGCAGCCCCGCCGATGACAGGGGAAGAAATTGGACGAACAATGAGCAGTTCTTC
CASSPADDRGRNWTNNEQFF
>NA|TRBJ2-5|once|TRBV3-1/TRBV3-2
TGTGCCAGCAGCCAAGCCGGGTCCGAGGGAGAGACCCAGTACTTC
CASSQAGSEGETQYF
>TRBD2|TRBJ2-7|NA|TRBV3-1/TRBV3-2
TGTGCCAGCAGCTGGGGGGGACTAGCGATTAACGACGAGCAGTACTTC
CASSWGGLAINDEQYF
>NA|TRBJ2-1|NA|TRBV3-1/TRBV3-2
TGTGCCAGCAGCCAAGCCGCGGGCTCGGGCTGGGCGCAGTTCTTC
CASSQAAGSGWAQFF
>TRBD1|TRBJ2-3|once|TRBV2
TGTGCCAGCACTAAGACAGGGGCAGCAGATACGCAGTATTTT
CASTKTGAADTQYF
>TRBD1|TRBJ1-2|NA|TRBV6-5
TGTGCCACTCTATCCGGGACAGTTTATGGCTACACCTTC
CATLSGTVYGYTF
>NA|TRBJ1-6|NA|TRBV5-4
TGTGCCAGCAGCCCCCGTGGGGGGGATTCACCCCTCCACTTT
CASSPRGGDSPLHF
>NA|TRBJ1-6|NA|TRBV28
TGTGCCAGCAGTCCTCCACCGGACAGTATCTCCTATAATTCACCCCTCCACTTT
CASSPPPDSISYNSPLHF
>TRBD2|TRBJ2-5|once|TRBV7-9
TGTGCCAGCAGCTTAGGAGCGGGGGGGCCTCAGACCCAGTACTTC
CASSLGAGGPQTQYF
>TRBD2|TRBJ2-3|NA|TRBV5-1
TGCGCCAGCAGCCGGACTAGCGGGGACGCAGATACGCAGTATTTT
CASSRTSGDADTQYF
>TRBD1|TRBJ1-1|NA|TRBV7-3
TGTGCCAGCAGCGTACAGGGGCCCACTGAAGCTTTCTTT
CASSVQGPTEAFF
>TRBD2|TRBJ2-2|NA|TRBV5-4
TGTGCCAGCAGCTTGGTAGGGACTAGCTACACCGGGGAGCTGTTTTTT
CASSLVGTSYTGELFF
>NA|TRBJ1-1|NA|TRBV4-3
TGCGCCAGCAGCCAAGAGGCGGAGACTGAAGCTTTCTTT
CASSQEAETEAFF
>NA|TRBJ1-5|few|TRBV10-3
TGTGCCATCGGACCGGGGAAGGGGGTTAATCAGCCCCAGCATTTT
CAIGPGKGVNQPQHF
>TRBD1|TRBJ1-2|NA|TRBV19
TGTGCCAGTAGTACCCAGACAGGGGGCAATTCTAGGGATGGCTACACCTTC
CASSTQTGGNSRDGYTF
>TRBD1|TRBJ1-2|NA|TRBV19
TGTGCCAGCTCCGACAGGGGGCTTGGCTATGGCTACACCTTC
CASSDRGLGYGYTF
>TRBD2|TRBJ2-3|NA|TRBV18
TGTGCCAGCTCACCACGGAGGTTGGAGGGTCTAGCGGTGACCACAGATACGCAGTATTTT
CASSPRRLEGLAVTTDTQYF
>NA|TRBJ2-7|NA|TRBV5-5
TGTGCCAGCAGCTTGGGCAGGGCCTACGAGCAGTACTTC
CASSLGRAYEQYF
>NA|TRBJ1-1|NA|TRBV18
TGTGCCAGCTCACCACGCGAGACTCAGAACACTGAAGCTTTCTTT
CASSPRETQNTEAFF
>TRBD1|TRBJ2-3|NA|TRBV7-9
TGTGCCAGCAGAAGGGGACAGGGGGCAACAGATACGCAGTATTTT
CASRRGQGATDTQYF
>NA|TRBJ2-5|NA|TRBV21-1
TGTGCCAGCAGTGTTGGCGGGGTCCCCCTGGGGAAAAAGACCCAGTACTTC
CASSVGGVPLGKKTQYF
>NA|TRBJ2-2|once|TRBV4-2
TGTGCCAGCAGACCAATGGGCTACAATCTAAACACCGGGGAGCTGTTTTTT
CASRPMGYNLNTGELFF
>NA|TRBJ1-2|NA|TRBV29-1
TGCAGCGTTGAGGCAGGGGTTGGCTACACCTTC
CSVEAGVGYTF
>NA|TRBJ2-7|NA|TRBV9
TGTGCCAGCAGCACAACCCCGGACAGCTACGAGCAGTACTTC
CASSTTPDSYEQYF
>NA|TRBJ1-1|NA|TRBV27
TGTGCCAGCAGCCTCGATGGAGCCAGTGAAGCTTTCTTT
CASSLDGASEAFF
>NA|TRBJ1-2|NA|TRBV4-3
TGCGCCAGCAGCCAAGTTTCTACCATCCTCTATGGCTACACCTTC
CASSQVSTILYGYTF
>TRBD2|TRBJ2-1|NA|TRBV9
TGTGCCAGCAGCGTAGGGGACTATAGCGACAATGAGCAGTTCTTC
CASSVGDYSDNEQFF
>TRBD1|TRBJ2-7|NA|TRBV15
TGTGCCACCAGCAGAGAGGGACAGGTTCAAGAGCAGTACTTC
CATSREGQVQEQYF
>TRBD2|TRBJ2-7|few|TRBV5-4
TGTGCCAGCAGCTTGGCCAGGACTAGCGGGGGATACGAGCAGTACTTC
CASSLARTSGGYEQYF
>NA|TRBJ1-1|NA|TRBV3-1/TRBV3-2
TGTGCCAGCAGCCAAGGGACAGAAGTTTGGACTGAAGCTTTCTTT
CASSQGTEVWTEAFF
>TRBD1|TRBJ2-3|NA|TRBV5-1
TGCGCCAGCAGCTTGGGGGACAGGGTAGATACGCAGTATTTT
CASSLGDRVDTQYF
>NA|TRBJ1-1|NA|TRBV18
TGTGCCAGCTCCCAGACCACAGACACTGAAGCTTTCTTT
CASSQTTDTEAFF
>NA|TRBJ2-1|NA|TRBV5-4
TGTGCCAGCAGCTTAAACAGGGGGGGATACAATGAGCAGTTCTTC
CASSLNRGGYNEQFF
>TRBD2|TRBJ2-5|NA|TRBV7-9
TGTGCCAGCAGCGAGGCGGATAGCGGGCCACAAGAGACCCAGTACTTC
CASSEADSGPQETQYF
>TRBD1|TRBJ2-1|NA|TRBV2
TGTGCCAGCAGAGAGACAGGGGACAATGAGCAGTTCTTC
CASRETGDNEQFF
>NA|TRBJ2-3|NA|TRBV10-3
TGTGCCATCAGTGAGCTACGTGGGGGGAACACAGATACGCAGTATTTT
CAISELRGGNTDTQYF